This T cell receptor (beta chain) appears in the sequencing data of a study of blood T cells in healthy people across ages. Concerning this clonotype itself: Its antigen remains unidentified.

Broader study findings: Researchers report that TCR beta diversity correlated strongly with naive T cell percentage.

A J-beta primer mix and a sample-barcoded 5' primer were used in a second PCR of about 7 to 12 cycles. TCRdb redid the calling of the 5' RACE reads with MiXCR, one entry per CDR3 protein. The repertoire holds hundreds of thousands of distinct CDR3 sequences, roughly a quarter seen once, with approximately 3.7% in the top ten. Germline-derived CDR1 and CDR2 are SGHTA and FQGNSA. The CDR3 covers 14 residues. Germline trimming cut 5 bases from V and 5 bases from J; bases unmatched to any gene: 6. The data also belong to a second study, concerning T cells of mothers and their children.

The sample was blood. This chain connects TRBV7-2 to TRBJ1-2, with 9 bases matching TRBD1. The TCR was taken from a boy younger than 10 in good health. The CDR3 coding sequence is TGTGCCAGCAGCCAACAGGGGGCCGTTTATGGCTACACCTTC. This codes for CASSQQGAVYGYTF.